The 19 T cell receptor beta chains presented below share a single source sample, sequenced in a study of blood T cell repertoires in COVID-19. Sequenced by immunoSEQ multiplex PCR; TCRdb stores in-frame clones only, minus some. The sample contains roughly 220,000 clones, around 80% of which appear only once. Source material: peripheral blood. The source of these receptors is a man younger than 45 with active or convalescent COVID-19.

The CDR3 sequence: CASAPPAGFSHNEQFF. The CDR3 DNA reads TGTGCCAGCGCCCCCCCCGCGGGATTTAGCCACAATGAGCAGTTCTTC. This rearrangement joins TRBV13 to TRBJ2-1; maybe TRBD2 (6 bases). Germline V CDR1 and CDR2: PRHDT, FYEKMQ (reference sequence). V lost 8 bases and J 5 bases, leaving 22 bases between the germline ends. The CDR3 consists of 16 residues.

This chain joins TRBV3-1 (or the pseudogene TRBV3-2) and TRBJ2-1; 9 positions agree with TRBD2. V gave up 2 bases and J gave up 5 bases; unmatched junction bases: 7. Germline CDR1 reads LGHDT; CDR2 reads YNNKEL (reference sequence). This CDR3 region has 16 residues. The CDR3: CASSQIGLAFDNEQFF. CDR3 DNA sequence: TGTGCCAGCAGCCAAATCGGACTAGCGTTCGACAATGAGCAGTTCTTC.

V usage is TRBV6-5 and J usage is TRBJ2-7; unclear D gene. The CDR3 consists of 14 residues. V gave up 2 bases and J gave up 0 bases, with 8 bases separating them. Per germline, CDR1 MNHEY and CDR2 SVGAGI. This chain's CDR3 is CASSYEVSSYEQYF. CDR3 bases: TGTGCCAGCAGTTACGAGGTGTCCTCCTACGAGCAGTACTTC.

The chain joins TRBV28 to TRBJ2-7, with TRBD2 matching over 7 bases. The V gene's germline CDR1 is MDHEN and CDR2 SYDVKM. V shed 3 bases, J shed 7 bases, and the junction held 18 bases outside the gene matches. The CDR3 sequence is 17 residues long. In DNA form, the CDR3 reads TGTGCCAGCAGTTTTTTACAGTGGGAGGGTTCGGGAGGAGAGCAGTACTTC. Protein sequence: CASSFLQWEGSGGEQYF.

This rearrangement joins TRBV24-1 to TRBJ2-3; no clear D gene. There are 12 residues in the CDR3. Trimming took 1 base from V and 5 from J, leaving 3 bases between them. Germline loops: CDR1 KGHDR, CDR2 SFDVKD. The CDR3 DNA follows: TGTGCCACCAGTGATTTTATAGATACGCAGTATTTT. This sequence encodes CATSDFIDTQYF.

Turning to this clone: Other DNA sequences in this specimen translate into the identical CDR3. The chain joins TRBV5-1 to TRBJ1-5, with TRBD1 identical over 7 bases. The trim removed 4 bases at V and 4 bases at J, leaving 2 bases unmatched. Germline values: CDR1 SGHRS, CDR2 YFSETQ. The CDR3 covers 13 residues. The CDR3 region is CASSPQGNQPQHF. In nucleotides, the CDR3 is TGCGCCAGCAGCCCACAGGGGAATCAGCCCCAGCATTTT.

This chain connects TRBV19 to TRBJ1-1; D remains unclear. Germline V CDR1 and CDR2: LNHDA, SQIVND (reference sequence). The CDR3 sequence is 12 residues long. Trimming took off 7 bases at V and 11 bases at J, with 17 bases between the two ends. This CDR3 is CASTIAVGPAFF. DNA for the CDR3: TGTGCCAGTACCATAGCGGTTGGACCGGCTTTCTTT.

This rearrangement joins TRBV7-2 to TRBJ1-4; TRBD1 aligns across 8 bases. Germline lookup yields CDR1 SGHTA and CDR2 FQGNSA. The CDR3 extends over 14 amino acids. The V segment lost 5 bases and the J segment 8 bases; nucleotides outside the gene matches: 7. CDR3 bases: TGTGCCAGCAGCCCCGACAGGGGATACGAAAAACTGTTTTTT. It encodes CASSPDRGYEKLFF.

The chain joins TRBV20-1 to TRBJ2-3; D gene unclear. The germline V and J ends were trimmed by 3 bases and 3 bases, with 13 bases remaining between them. The germline gives CDR1 DFQATT, CDR2 SNEGSKA (reference sequence). This CDR3 region has 14 residues. CDR3 nucleotides: TGCAGTGCTAGTCTTGGCCGGGTAACAGATACGCAGTATTTT. Its translation: CSASLGRVTDTQYF.

For the CDR3, the DNA is TGCGCCAGCAGCTCCGAGCAGGGGGCGAGCTACGAGCAGTACTTC. This encodes CASSSEQGASYEQYF. This sequence joins TRBV5-1 and TRBJ2-7, with 8 bases identical to TRBD1. Trimming cost V 3 bases and J 3 bases; bases outside gene matches: 8. Germline loops: CDR1 SGHRS, CDR2 YFSETQ. The CDR3 contains 15 residues.

This chain joins TRBV27 and TRBJ2-7, with 8 nucleotides matching TRBD2. After removal of 6 bases from V and 0 bases from J, the junction contained 7 bases not matched to a gene. This CDR3 is built from 15 residues. Germline CDR1 MNHEY, CDR2 SMNVEV (reference sequence). In nucleotides, the CDR3 is TGTGCCAGCAGCTTAACTAGCGGATTCTCCTACGAGCAGTACTTC. It is translated as CASSLTSGFSYEQYF.

The V gene is TRBV3-1 (or the pseudogene TRBV3-2), the J gene TRBJ1-2; 8 bases are a match to TRBD1. With V trimmed by 1 base and J by 7 bases, 2 bases remained unmatched. Germline values: CDR1 LGHDT, CDR2 YNNKEL (reference sequence). The CDR3 contains 13 residues. The CDR3 spells CASSQGTGSGYTF. DNA of the CDR3: TGTGCCAGCAGCCAAGGGACAGGGAGTGGCTACACCTTC.

The chain employs TRBV28 and TRBJ1-2; 7 nucleotides agree with TRBD1. CDR3 length equals 17 residues. The junction had 10 bases not matched to a gene; V was cut back by 2 bases and J by 1 base. Germline V lookup: CDR1 MDHEN, CDR2 SYDVKM. CDR3 sequence (DNA): TGTGCCAGCAGTTTAAGGCAGGGGGAGATGTTTAACTATGGCTACACCTTC. Its protein product is CASSLRQGEMFNYGYTF.

The chain couples TRBV4-1 to TRBJ2-7, with 7 bases aligning to TRBD1. This CDR3 has 14 residues. V was clipped by 4 bases and J by 5 bases; unmatched bases: 8. The germline gives CDR1 MGHRA, CDR2 YSYEKL. The CDR3 here is CASSPGIGTDEQYF. DNA for the CDR3: TGCGCCAGCAGCCCCGGGATCGGGACAGACGAGCAGTACTTC.

The chain is built from TRBV24-1 and TRBJ1-5; perhaps TRBD1 as D (6 bases). The CDR3 is made up of 16 amino acids. Germline V gives CDR1 KGHDR, CDR2 SFDVKD. Trimming removed 4 bases from V and 0 bases from J, with 12 bases in between. The CDR3 spells CATSDSGQFSNQPQHF. CDR3 sequence (DNA): TGTGCCACCAGTGACTCCGGACAGTTTAGCAATCAGCCCCAGCATTTT.

The chain recombines TRBV19 with TRBJ2-4; 7 nucleotides line up with TRBD1. In germline, CDR1 is LNHDA, CDR2 SQIVND (reference sequence). V dropped 5 bases and J dropped 11; count of bases not matched to a gene: 9. The CDR3 loop spans 13 amino acids. CDR3 region: CASSLRDSTFQYF. The DNA of the CDR3 is TGTGCCAGTAGTCTCCGGGACAGCACATTTCAGTACTTC. The entire variable domain, with the rest obtained from reference TRBV19 and TRBJ2-4, is as follows: DGGITQSPKYLFRKEGQNVTLSCEQNLNHDAMYWYRQDPGQGLRLIYYSQIVNDFQKGDIAEGYSVSREKKESFPLTVTSAQKNPTAFYLCASSLRDSTFQYFGAGTRLSVL.

This chain connects TRBV12-3 or TRBV12-4 to TRBJ1-5, with 7 bases lining up with TRBD1. This CDR3 has 13 amino acids. The V and J ends lost 5 bases and 6 bases, in that order; junction bases with no gene match: 4. For the CDR3, the DNA is TGTGCCAGCAGTCGGGACAGCGGTCAGCCCCAGCATTTT. Translation: CASSRDSGQPQHF.

J is TRBJ2-2 and V is TRBV5-1; the D gene is possibly TRBD2 (5 bases). Germline lookup yields CDR1 SGHRS and CDR2 YFSETQ. The V gene lost 0 bases and the J gene lost 3 bases, with 9 bases spanning the gap. CDR3 length: 15 residues. CDR3 bases: TGCGCCAGCAGCTTGGACACTAGATACACCGGGGAGCTGTTTTTT. Protein product: CASSLDTRYTGELFF.

The chain couples TRBV24-1 to TRBJ2-7; D not resolved. The CDR3 totals 13 residues. Trimming took 9 bases from V and 0 from J, leaving 11 bases between them. CDR1 is KGHDR, CDR2 SFDVKD, per germline. In nucleotides, the CDR3 is TGTGCCACCCAAGACGGGTACTCCTACGAGCAGTACTTC. This encodes CATQDGYSYEQYF.